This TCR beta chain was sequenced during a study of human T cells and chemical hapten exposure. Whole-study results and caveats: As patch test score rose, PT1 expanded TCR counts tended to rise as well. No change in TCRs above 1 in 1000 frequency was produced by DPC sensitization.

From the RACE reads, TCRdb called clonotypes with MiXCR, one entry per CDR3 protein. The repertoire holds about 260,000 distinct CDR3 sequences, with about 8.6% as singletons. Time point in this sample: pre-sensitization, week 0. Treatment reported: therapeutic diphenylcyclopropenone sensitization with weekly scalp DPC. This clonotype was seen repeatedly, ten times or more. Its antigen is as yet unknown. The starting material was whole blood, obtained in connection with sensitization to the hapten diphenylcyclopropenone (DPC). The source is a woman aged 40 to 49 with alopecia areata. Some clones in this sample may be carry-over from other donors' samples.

The CDR3 nucleotides are TGTGCCAGCAGTCCCCCAGACAGGGGGCCTGAAAAACTGTTTTTT. Its translation is CASSPPDRGPEKLFF. V is TRBV28 and J is TRBJ1-4; 10 bases map to TRBD1. V was clipped by 5 bases and J by 7 bases; unmatched bases: 7. The germline V gene encodes CDR1 MDHEN and CDR2 SYDVKM. This CDR3 comprises 15 residues.